This TCR beta chain was captured by sequencing in a study of metastatic and nonmetastatic thyroid tumors. The wider study: Repertoires from blood and tumor or nodule tissue of malignant and benign thyroid patients were compared.

All patients were treatment-naive before thyroid surgery. TCRdb called clones again from the PCR reads with MiXCR. The sample shows 13,000 to 15,000 clones, almost 30% of them seen only once. Source material: blood. This receptor was obtained from a female donor with papillary thyroid cancer or a benign thyroid nodule (not recorded which). Some clones in this sample may be carry-over from other donors' samples.

The CDR3 sequence is CSAGGGQGSGEQYF. DNA of the CDR3: TGCAGTGCTGGGGGGGGACAGGGGTCGGGAGAGCAGTACTTC. This rearrangement joins TRBV20-1 to TRBJ2-7; 10 positions agree with TRBD1. This CDR3 has 14 residues. The ends lost 5 bases at V and 7 bases at J; junction bases unmatched: 11. The germline V gene has CDR1 DFQATT and CDR2 SNEGSKA (reference sequence).